This TCR beta chain emerged from a study of CD8 T cells in Susac syndrome. Whole-study findings and limits: As the study acknowledged, the number of individuals in its TCR sequencing and HLA analysis was relatively small.

To note about this clonotype: Its matching antigen is unknown.

The CDR3 runs to 15 residues. Germline assignment: CDR1 MGHDK and CDR2 SYGVNS. V shed 2 bases and J shed 4 bases, with 14 bases lying between them. Reverse transcription of about 0.45 to 1 ug RNA was performed with random hexamers. Amplification of TCR beta CDR3 across 54 Vbeta and 13 Jbeta was performed with immunoSEQ multiplex PCR. Each CDR3 protein gets one entry after TCRdb re-called the immunoSEQ multiplex PCR reads with MiXCR. The sample shows about 210,000 distinct CDR3 sequences, roughly 96% of them seen only once. CD8+ and CD4+ T cells from blood underwent TCR beta sequencing. TEMRA cells were FACS-enriched and CD8+ and CD4+ T cells negatively isolated.

The sequenced material came from CD4+ T cells from PBMCs. V gene TRBV25-1 combines with J gene TRBJ1-1; D unresolved. This TCR was sampled from a human donor with multiple sclerosis. CDR3 loop: CASSEIKHGATEAFF. As DNA, the CDR3 is TGTGCCAGCAGTGAAATAAAGCACGGAGCCACTGAAGCTTTCTTT.